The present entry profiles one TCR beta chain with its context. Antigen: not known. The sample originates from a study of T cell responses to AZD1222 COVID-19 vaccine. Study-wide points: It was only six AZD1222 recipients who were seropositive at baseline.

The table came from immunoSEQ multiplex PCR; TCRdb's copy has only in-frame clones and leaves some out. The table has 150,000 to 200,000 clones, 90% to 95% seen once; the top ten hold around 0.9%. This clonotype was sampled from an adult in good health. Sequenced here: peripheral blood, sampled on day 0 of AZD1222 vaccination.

CDR3 coding DNA: TGCGCCAGCAGCTTGGTACAGGGGGCTGGCGAGCAGTACTTC. It translates to CASSLVQGAGEQYF. V is TRBV5-1 and J is TRBJ2-7, with TRBD1 matching 9 bases. The CDR3 length is 14 residues. Looked up from germline, CDR1 is SGHRS and CDR2 is YFSETQ. The V and J ends lost 0 bases and 6 bases, in that order; junction bases with no gene match: 4.